The T cell receptor beta chain described here comes from a study of cytomegalovirus exposure and HLA in healthy donors. The study, taken as a whole, reports: Three CMV-associated chains were confirmed in vitro to be specific for CMV antigens. Later on, an analysis showed TCR association rates differing by HLA locus, with DRB1 the most and HLA-C the fewest. A previous analysis found most TCR beta V segments productive roughly 87% or roughly 30% of the time.

The J segment lost 4 bases and the V segment lost 8 bases, leaving 9 bases of the junction unmatched. This CDR3 has 14 amino acids. Looked up from germline, CDR1 is LGHNA and CDR2 is YSLEER. PCR involved 60 Vbeta and 13 Jbeta primers. Data came from immunoSEQ multiplex PCR; TCRdb stores just in-frame clones and leaves some out. The data contain under 200,000 clones, roughly 83% of them singletons. On this clone: Its antigen remains unknown.

The chain links TRBV4-3 to TRBJ2-7, with 9 bases aligning to TRBD1. The sequence derives from a woman in her fifties or sixties in good health and CMV-seronegative. Sequences were obtained from PBMCs. CDR3: CASSPGQGMYEQYF. The CDR3 DNA follows: TGCGCCAGCTCCCCGGGACAGGGTATGTACGAGCAGTACTTC.